The present T cell receptor (beta chain) was sequenced within a study of T cells in tuberculosis. Study-level points and caveats: T cells binding CD1B-GMM tetramer weakly possibly escaped the sort.

The germline gives CDR1 LNHDA, CDR2 SQIVND (reference sequence). J gave up 2 bases and V 1 base, and 6 bases lay outside the gene matches. CDR3 length: 16 residues. Sorting used thawed, overnight-rested PBMC stained with anti-CD3, a viability dye and GMM-loaded CD1B tetramer. CD1B tetramers were loaded with Rhodococcus equi-derived C32 glucose monomycolate. From each donor, around 100,000 tetramer-negative cells were sorted. Some clones are missing from TCRdb's copy, which holds only in-frame ones; the method was immunoSEQ multiplex PCR. The sample has approximately 57,000 clones; around 90% are singletons.

The sequenced sample was CD1b-GMM tetramer-negative cells sorted from PBMCs. The chain uses TRBV19 and TRBJ2-3; TRBD2 agrees at 7 bases. The origin of this receptor is an adult woman with latent tuberculosis. The CDR3 loop reads CASSIGLAVTTDTQYF. CDR3 in DNA: TGTGCCAGTAGTATAGGCCTAGCGGTTACCACAGATACGCAGTATTTT.